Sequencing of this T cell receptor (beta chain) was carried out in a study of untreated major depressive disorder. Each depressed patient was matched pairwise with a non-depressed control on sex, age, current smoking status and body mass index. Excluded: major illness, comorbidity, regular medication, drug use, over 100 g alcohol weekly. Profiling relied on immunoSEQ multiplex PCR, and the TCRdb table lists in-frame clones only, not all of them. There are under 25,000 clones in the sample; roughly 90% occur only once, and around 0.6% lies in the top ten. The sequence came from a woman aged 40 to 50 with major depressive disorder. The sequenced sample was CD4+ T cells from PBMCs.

CDR3 loop: CALTGTPHNSPLHF. DNA of the CDR3: TGTGCCTTAACCGGGACACCTCATAATTCACCCCTCCACTTT. J is TRBJ1-6 and V is TRBV30; D might be TRBD1 (6 bases). Per germline, CDR1 GTSNPN and CDR2 SVGIG (reference sequence). The CDR3 covers 14 residues. Trimming took off 7 bases at V and 5 bases at J, with 15 bases between the two ends.